This record covers a single TCR beta chain. The entry originates in a study of identical twins. TCRdb re-called the 5' RACE reads with MiXCR, one entry per CDR3 protein. The table records 120,000 to 150,000 distinct CDR3 sequences, roughly 3.5% of them present only once. CDR1 DFQATT and CDR2 SNEGSKA come from the germline V gene (reference sequence). V was pared by 3 bases and J by 4 bases, with 16 bases of the junction left unmatched. CDR3 length: 18 amino acids. The sequenced sample consisted of memory T cells sorted from blood. The TCR originated in a man aged 18 to 35 in good health. This rearrangement joins TRBV20-1 to TRBJ2-7, with 12 bases aligning to TRBD2. CDR3 nucleotides: TGCAGTGCTAGGGGGGCCGGTCGGCTAGCGGGAGGGGGGTACGAGCAGTACTTC. This gives the protein CSARGAGRLAGGGYEQYF.